These T cell receptor beta chains were read from a single sample in a study of T cell changes during pregnancy in multiple sclerosis. Here immunoSEQ multiplex PCR was the method, and the copy in TCRdb shows in-frame clones only, minus some. Among some 85,000 clones listed, about 95% were seen once. The sample was peripheral blood, taken in the second trimester of pregnancy. The receptor source for this set is a female donor with multiple sclerosis, enrolled in a pregnancy study. Both conserved end residues are part of each CDR3. D genes are given only for firm matches. Rows give clone size only sometimes, using once, few, many, or a class for an expanded clone.

v_call: TRBV9
clone_size: NA
d_call: NA
j_call: TRBJ2-1
cdr3_aa: CASSIRGVRGNEQFF
cdr3_nt: TGTGCCAGCAGCATCAGGGGGGTTCGAGGCAATGAGCAGTTCTTC

v_call: TRBV10-1
clone_size: NA
d_call: NA
j_call: TRBJ2-7
cdr3_aa: CASSDLGGTPSEQYF
cdr3_nt: TGCGCCAGCAGTGATTTGGGCGGGACCCCCTCCGAGCAGTACTTC

v_call: TRBV10-1
clone_size: NA
d_call: NA
j_call: TRBJ2-7
cdr3_aa: CASSRRGYEQYF
cdr3_nt: TGCGCCAGCAGTCGACGCGGCTACGAGCAGTACTTC

v_call: TRBV2
clone_size: NA
d_call: NA
j_call: TRBJ2-3
cdr3_aa: CASQSGMQYF
cdr3_nt: TGTGCCAGCCAGTCGGGGATGCAGTATTTT

v_call: TRBV4-1
clone_size: NA
d_call: TRBD1
j_call: TRBJ1-5
cdr3_aa: CASSQDAGTGILQPQHF
cdr3_nt: TGCGCCAGCAGCCAAGACGCCGGGACAGGTATACTTCAGCCCCAGCATTTT

v_call: TRBV2
clone_size: once
d_call: TRBD2
j_call: TRBJ2-5
cdr3_aa: CASRGGRVIETQYF
cdr3_nt: TGTGCCAGTCGGGGGGGCAGGGTGATCGAGACCCAGTACTTC

v_call: TRBV7-8
clone_size: NA
d_call: TRBD2
j_call: TRBJ2-2
cdr3_aa: CASSEIAGGTGELFF
cdr3_nt: TGTGCCAGCAGCGAAATAGCGGGAGGTACCGGGGAGCTGTTTTTT

v_call: TRBV5-8
clone_size: NA
d_call: TRBD1
j_call: TRBJ1-4
cdr3_aa: CASRTTGIREKLFF
cdr3_nt: TGTGCCAGCCGGACGACAGGGATAAGGGAAAAACTGTTTTTT

v_call: TRBV18
clone_size: NA
d_call: NA
j_call: TRBJ2-7
cdr3_aa: CASSPNRDSEQYF
cdr3_nt: TGTGCCAGCTCGCCGAACAGAGACAGCGAGCAGTACTTC

v_call: TRBV9
clone_size: NA
d_call: TRBD2
j_call: TRBJ2-3
cdr3_aa: CASSVGLAGAGDTQYF
cdr3_nt: TGTGCCAGCAGCGTGGGACTAGCGGGAGCGGGGGATACGCAGTATTTT

v_call: TRBV6-6
clone_size: NA
d_call: NA
j_call: TRBJ1-1
cdr3_aa: CASSSTETEAFF
cdr3_nt: TGTGCCAGCAGTTCCACAGAAACTGAAGCTTTCTTT

v_call: TRBV27
clone_size: NA
d_call: TRBD2
j_call: TRBJ2-7
cdr3_aa: CASSSPASGRFTAQYF
cdr3_nt: TGTGCCAGCAGTTCCCCTGCGAGCGGGAGGTTCACTGCGCAGTACTTC

v_call: TRBV27
clone_size: NA
d_call: NA
j_call: TRBJ2-1
cdr3_aa: CASSLLLAGPLLDEQFF
cdr3_nt: TGTGCCAGCAGTCTACTATTGGCGGGACCCCTACTGGACGAGCAGTTCTTC

v_call: TRBV7-9
clone_size: NA
d_call: NA
j_call: TRBJ1-1
cdr3_aa: CASSPPKSGSEAFF
cdr3_nt: TGTGCCAGCAGCCCCCCGAAGAGCGGGAGTGAAGCTTTCTTT

v_call: TRBV9
clone_size: NA
d_call: NA
j_call: TRBJ1-1
cdr3_aa: CASSPQTEAFF
cdr3_nt: TGTGCCAGCAGCCCACAAACTGAAGCTTTCTTT

v_call: TRBV30
clone_size: NA
d_call: NA
j_call: TRBJ1-2
cdr3_aa: CAWSPGGAGGYTF
cdr3_nt: TGTGCCTGGAGTCCGGGGGGCGCCGGGGGCTACACCTTC

v_call: TRBV6-5
clone_size: NA
d_call: NA
j_call: TRBJ1-2
cdr3_aa: CASSYGGGAKGGYTF
cdr3_nt: TGTGCCAGCAGTTACGGTGGAGGAGCTAAGGGTGGCTACACCTTC

v_call: TRBV28
clone_size: NA
d_call: NA
j_call: TRBJ2-6
cdr3_aa: CASRPHRSGANVLTF
cdr3_nt: TGTGCCAGCAGGCCACACCGCTCTGGGGCCAACGTCCTGACTTTC

v_call: TRBV18
clone_size: NA
d_call: NA
j_call: TRBJ1-3
cdr3_aa: CASSPQTARSGNTIYF
cdr3_nt: TGTGCCAGCTCACCACAGACAGCTCGATCTGGAAACACCATATATTTT

v_call: TRBV6-1
clone_size: NA
d_call: TRBD1
j_call: TRBJ2-2
cdr3_aa: CASSEPGGNTGELFF
cdr3_nt: TGTGCCAGCAGTGAACCAGGGGGGAACACCGGGGAGCTGTTTTTT

v_call: TRBV5-1
clone_size: NA
d_call: TRBD1
j_call: TRBJ2-3
cdr3_aa: CASALYRGEGTDTQYF
cdr3_nt: TGCGCCAGTGCTCTGTACAGGGGCGAGGGCACAGATACGCAGTATTTT

v_call: TRBV27
clone_size: NA
d_call: NA
j_call: TRBJ1-1
cdr3_aa: CASSLLGAGEAFF
cdr3_nt: TGTGCCAGCAGTTTACTGGGGGCCGGTGAAGCTTTCTTT

v_call: TRBV19
clone_size: NA
d_call: NA
j_call: TRBJ2-6
cdr3_aa: CASWRSSGANVLTF
cdr3_nt: TGTGCCAGTTGGAGGAGCTCTGGGGCCAACGTCCTGACTTTC

v_call: TRBV7-2
clone_size: NA
d_call: TRBD2
j_call: TRBJ2-3
cdr3_aa: CASSRTSGRGDTQYF
cdr3_nt: TGTGCCAGCAGCAGGACTAGCGGGAGAGGAGATACGCAGTATTTT

v_call: TRBV7-9
clone_size: NA
d_call: NA
j_call: TRBJ1-1
cdr3_aa: CASSPTGNTEAFF
cdr3_nt: TGTGCCAGCAGCCCTACAGGAAACACTGAAGCTTTCTTT

v_call: TRBV11-2
clone_size: NA
d_call: TRBD2
j_call: TRBJ2-1
cdr3_aa: CASSLNIVAGVRKNEQFF
cdr3_nt: TGTGCCAGCAGCCTCAATATTGTGGCGGGAGTGAGAAAGAATGAGCAGTTCTTC

v_call: TRBV10-1
clone_size: NA
d_call: TRBD1
j_call: TRBJ2-7
cdr3_aa: CASSGGQLPYEQYF
cdr3_nt: TGCGCCAGCAGTGGGGGACAGCTACCCTACGAGCAGTACTTC

v_call: TRBV7-2
clone_size: NA
d_call: NA
j_call: TRBJ2-2
cdr3_aa: CASSLPGTNTGELFF
cdr3_nt: TGTGCCAGCAGCCTCCCCGGGACTAACACCGGGGAGCTGTTTTTT

v_call: TRBV15
clone_size: NA
d_call: TRBD1
j_call: TRBJ2-7
cdr3_aa: CATSTTGTDAYEQYF
cdr3_nt: TGTGCCACCAGCACGACTGGGACAGACGCGTACGAGCAGTACTTC

v_call: TRBV6-5
clone_size: NA
d_call: TRBD2
j_call: TRBJ2-1
cdr3_aa: CASSLATSGRNEQFF
cdr3_nt: TGTGCCAGCAGTTTGGCGACTAGCGGGAGAAATGAGCAGTTCTTC

v_call: TRBV30
clone_size: NA
d_call: TRBD1
j_call: TRBJ1-1
cdr3_aa: CAWSPGTGTEAFF
cdr3_nt: TGTGCCTGGAGTCCCGGGACAGGGACTGAAGCTTTCTTT

v_call: TRBV13
clone_size: once
d_call: NA
j_call: TRBJ1-1
cdr3_aa: CASSLGSVPEAFF
cdr3_nt: TGTGCCAGCAGCTTAGGTTCGGTCCCTGAAGCTTTCTTT

v_call: TRBV7-9
clone_size: NA
d_call: TRBD2
j_call: TRBJ2-3
cdr3_aa: CASSPVAGGRLDTQYF
cdr3_nt: TGTGCCAGCAGCCCTGTAGCGGGAGGGAGATTAGATACGCAGTATTTT

v_call: TRBV30
clone_size: few
d_call: TRBD1
j_call: TRBJ2-1
cdr3_aa: CAWSGRGPYNEQFF
cdr3_nt: TGTGCCTGGAGTGGAAGGGGGCCCTACAATGAGCAGTTCTTC

v_call: TRBV5-1
clone_size: NA
d_call: NA
j_call: TRBJ2-7
cdr3_aa: CASRLRLQGGAYEQYF
cdr3_nt: TGCGCCAGCAGGCTTAGACTCCAGGGGGGAGCCTACGAGCAGTACTTC

v_call: TRBV27
clone_size: NA
d_call: NA
j_call: TRBJ1-1
cdr3_aa: CASSFRSGTEAFF
cdr3_nt: TGTGCCAGCAGTTTCCGGTCGGGCACTGAAGCTTTCTTT

v_call: TRBV6-6
clone_size: NA
d_call: TRBD2
j_call: TRBJ2-2
cdr3_aa: CATTLVGGPDPGELFF
cdr3_nt: TGTGCCACGACCCTAGTGGGAGGGCCGGATCCCGGGGAGCTGTTTTTT

v_call: TRBV9
clone_size: NA
d_call: NA
j_call: TRBJ2-1
cdr3_aa: CASSVQGGNEQFF
cdr3_nt: TGTGCCAGCAGCGTTCAGGGGGGTAATGAGCAGTTCTTC

v_call: TRBV7-8
clone_size: NA
d_call: TRBD1
j_call: TRBJ1-1
cdr3_aa: CASSVSDRAGNTEAFF
cdr3_nt: TGTGCCAGCAGCGTGTCCGACAGGGCAGGGAACACTGAAGCTTTCTTT

v_call: TRBV5-1
clone_size: NA
d_call: NA
j_call: TRBJ1-1
cdr3_aa: CASSPTANTEAFF
cdr3_nt: TGCGCCAGCAGCCCTACAGCGAACACTGAAGCTTTCTTT

v_call: TRBV30
clone_size: NA
d_call: NA
j_call: TRBJ2-7
cdr3_aa: CAWSDLVSTEQYF
cdr3_nt: TGTGCCTGGAGTGACCTTGTGAGTACCGAGCAGTACTTC

v_call: TRBV4-2
clone_size: NA
d_call: NA
j_call: TRBJ2-1
cdr3_aa: CASSQTYNEQFF
cdr3_nt: TGTGCCAGCAGCCAAACTTACAATGAGCAGTTCTTC

v_call: TRBV7-2
clone_size: NA
d_call: TRBD1
j_call: TRBJ2-7
cdr3_aa: CASSFRDRVYEQYF
cdr3_nt: TGTGCCAGCAGCTTCCGGGACAGGGTCTACGAGCAGTACTTC

v_call: TRBV30
clone_size: NA
d_call: NA
j_call: TRBJ2-4
cdr3_aa: CAWSAGVAKNIQYF
cdr3_nt: TGTGCCTGGAGTGCGGGGGTTGCCAAAAACATTCAGTACTTC

v_call: TRBV7-8
clone_size: NA
d_call: NA
j_call: TRBJ1-2
cdr3_aa: CASSLAITGGNNYGYTF
cdr3_nt: TGTGCCAGCAGCTTAGCCATCACGGGGGGAAATAACTATGGCTACACCTTC

v_call: TRBV15
clone_size: NA
d_call: NA
j_call: TRBJ2-2
cdr3_aa: CATTSLVTNTGELFF
cdr3_nt: TGTGCCACCACCTCACTGGTCACGAACACCGGGGAGCTGTTTTTT

v_call: TRBV9
clone_size: NA
d_call: TRBD1
j_call: TRBJ1-4
cdr3_aa: CASSGQGGGEKLFF
cdr3_nt: TGTGCCAGCAGCGGACAGGGAGGAGGCGAAAAACTGTTTTTT

v_call: TRBV19
clone_size: NA
d_call: NA
j_call: TRBJ2-6
cdr3_aa: CASSIGEGSGANVLTF
cdr3_nt: TGTGCCAGTAGTATAGGCGAGGGCTCTGGGGCCAACGTCCTGACTTTC

v_call: TRBV7-2
clone_size: few
d_call: TRBD1
j_call: TRBJ1-2
cdr3_aa: CASSLGQGTGYTF
cdr3_nt: TGTGCCAGCTCCCTGGGACAGGGGACTGGCTACACCTTC

v_call: TRBV6-4
clone_size: NA
d_call: TRBD1
j_call: TRBJ2-5
cdr3_aa: CASSPMRQGKETQYF
cdr3_nt: TGTGCCAGCAGCCCGATGAGACAGGGTAAAGAGACCCAGTACTTC

v_call: TRBV4-2
clone_size: NA
d_call: NA
j_call: TRBJ2-7
cdr3_aa: CASSQDGRGPYEQYF
cdr3_nt: TGTGCCAGCAGCCAAGACGGGAGGGGGCCCTACGAGCAGTACTTC

v_call: TRBV6-1
clone_size: NA
d_call: NA
j_call: TRBJ1-5
cdr3_aa: CASEVVANSNQPQHF
cdr3_nt: TGTGCCAGCGAGGTAGTTGCGAATAGCAATCAGCCCCAGCATTTT

v_call: TRBV6-1
clone_size: NA
d_call: NA
j_call: TRBJ1-1
cdr3_aa: CASSRWGAAEAFF
cdr3_nt: TGTGCCAGCAGCCGGTGGGGCGCGGCTGAAGCTTTCTTT

v_call: TRBV7-8
clone_size: NA
d_call: NA
j_call: TRBJ2-5
cdr3_aa: CASSLGVTGEETQYF
cdr3_nt: TGTGCCAGCAGCTTAGGAGTGACAGGAGAAGAGACCCAGTACTTC